The TCR beta chain described here comes from a study of cytomegalovirus exposure and HLA in healthy donors (dated by TCRdb to between 2016 and 2019). The study in broad terms: An earlier analysis of 587 of the donors reported 276 Gb of sequence data and 95 million to 120 million unique TCR beta sequences obtained from some 170 million T cells. Roughly 310 gigabases of sequencing data and 70 million to 100 million unique TCR sequences were included in an early release covering 550 to 800 HLA-typed donors. The genetic ancestry cluster associated with self-reported Caucasian donors included 65% to 90% of the 350 to 500 genotyped donors. The aim of the study was to test whether cataloging public T cell receptors could identify signatures of past pathogen exposure. The study used immunosequencing to profile the T cell repertoires of approximately 690 subjects and linked those repertoires to cytomegalovirus serostatus. Along with the approximately 600-subject first cohort, a separate validation cohort of over a hundred different subjects was used. To predict cytomegalovirus infection status, the study combined high-throughput TCR immunosequencing, statistical association of individual TCRs with disease status, and machine learning. A later analysis re-analyzed previously published TCR beta repertoires from 660 or so donors and added high-resolution HLA genotyping to study TCR occurrence patterns. In the later analysis, no new phenotypic data were used to find candidate immune exposures; instead, reliance was placed on TCR beta sequences and their occurrence across donors. In an earlier analysis of about 590 of the donors, high-throughput TCR beta sequencing was used to judge whether each TCR beta V gene segment behaved as functional or pseudogenic. Donor age, sex, ethnicity and CMV serostatus were compiled alongside the repertoire data. A later genetic analysis took genome-wide SNP genotypes for about 55% of the roughly 700 donors and used that subset as a discovery cohort. All discovery cohort repertoires had been generated on a single sequencing platform. Both class I and class II loci were covered by HLA typing, at four-digit resolution. The number of donors typed differed by locus, with roughly 629-640 for A, B, C, DRB1 and DQB1, roughly 520 for DQA1, about 610 for DPA1, and under 490 for DPB1. Roughly five DR-DQ haplotypes were handled as single units for association and clustering, since linkage in the cohort was strong. On average, roughly 250,000 unique TCR beta nucleotide sequences were sequenced per donor among 398 genotyped donors of the cohort, with about 19% of those sequences being non-productive.

The paper's findings and limits, for the study overall: The study gave a list of under 200 TCR beta chains associated with cytomegalovirus. Cytomegalovirus status was reported to be diagnosed by the classifier with high specificity and sensitivity in both the original and validation cohorts. Most TCR sequences were seen in very few donors, while some public TCRs were found in many individuals. Presence/absence analyses assumed roughly uniform sequencing depth across donors, an assumption that may not hold. Linkage disequilibrium might explain the correlated functional status among segregating V segments, but an unknown experimental factor could not be ruled out. A further reported finding was that TCR beta sequences accurately predicted the HLA-A and HLA-B alleles for most subjects in the first cohort. A later analysis found that HLA-associated TCR beta chains were more clonally expanded and had lower generation probabilities than equally common non-associated chains. Specific HLA alleles were associated with roughly 16,000 TCR beta sequences at a false discovery rate of 0.05 in a later analysis. The authors suggested that the approach could potentially be extended to other disease states and immunological phenotypes. CMV serostatus was the only immune exposure information available for the cohort. An association between a missense DCLRE1C variant and V-gene and J-gene trimming of TCR beta chains was found in a later genetic analysis and replicated in an independent cohort. In vitro tests confirmed that a few of the cytomegalovirus-associated TCR beta chains recognize cytomegalovirus antigens. According to a later analysis, most CMV-associated TCR beta chains appeared to be HLA-restricted, and the HLA associations seemed to be driven largely by CMV exposure. The cohort was sequenced for TCR beta chains only, and without alpha or paired-chain data the features that could be detected were limited. When HLA alleles, especially DR and DQ, strongly co-occurred, TCR associations were difficult to assign to individual alleles. In a later genetic analysis, fewer N-insertions in productive TCRs were reported among donors in an Asian-associated ancestry cluster than the approximately 670-donor mean. Because some donors lacked HLA typing at each locus, the association tests relied only on the typed subset. The earlier analysis of 587 of the donors excluded fewer than 20 rarely observed V segments, including chromosome 9 orphons, because counts were too low. A later analysis found that TCR association rates varied across HLA loci, with DRB1 alleles showing the most associated TCRs and HLA-C alleles the fewest. A cluster of highly shared sequence variants was judged likely to represent a technical artifact of the sequencing pipeline. In a later analysis, several top co-occurrence clusters were reported to appear linked to parvovirus B19, influenza, CMV and Epstein-Barr virus. In an earlier analysis of more than 450 of the donors, most TCR beta V segments were observed in productive rearrangements about 87% or about 30% of the time, broadly matching IMGT annotations.

The cohort consisted of approximately 670 healthy bone marrow donors. All cohort members were sampled while nominally healthy, although unrecorded immune exposures were likely present. The donor was CMV seronegative and belonged to the group of over 300 seronegative cohort members. A peripheral blood sample was collected from each donor, and TCR beta sequencing was performed on peripheral blood mononuclear cells. Genomic DNA was extracted from the blood cell samples with the Qiagen DNeasy Blood Extraction Kit. Library prep was done by the immunoSEQ multiplex PCR assay. The multiplex PCR relied on a mix of 60 forward primers for TCR Vbeta segments and 13 reverse primers for TCR Jbeta segments. The CDR3 region of rearranged TCR beta genes was amplified from genomic DNA by a multiplex PCR assay. The amplified TCR beta libraries were sequenced on the Illumina HiSeq System as 87-base-pair reads. The authors' analysis ran thus. Across the 500 to 850 repertoires, a later analysis counted tens of millions of unique TCR beta chains, roughly 11 million of which were shared by at least two donors. To remove PCR and sequencing errors, raw reads were error-corrected and collapsed into unique sequences using a nearest-neighbor algorithm that merged closely related sequences. To assign V, D and J gene segments, CDR3 sequences were aligned to IMGT reference sequences. For a sequence to be retained, at least a six-nucleotide match to both a V gene segment and a J gene segment was required. A rearrangement was called productive if the CDR3 had no stop codons and remained in frame with V and J, and every other rearrangement was called non-productive. CDR3 was defined according to IMGT convention as the region running from the second conserved V-encoded cysteine to the conserved J-encoded phenylalanine. The earlier analysis of 550 to 650 of the donors excluded any sequence lacking an unambiguous match to a single V gene segment. An earlier analysis of fewer than 750 of the donors classified V segments as functional when productive rearrangements were above 56.7% and as segregating when the standard deviation between donors was above 5%. To diagnose cytomegalovirus status from the catalog of TCR beta chain sequences, a statistical classification framework was built. In a later analysis, V and J genes were assigned by comparing TCR nucleotide sequences against IMGT/GENE-DB human TR gene sequences. In a later analysis, CDR3 sequences and most-parsimonious VDJ recombination scenarios were assigned using the TCRdist pipeline. In a later analysis, every TCR beta chain was defined by the combination of its CDR3 amino acid sequence and its V-gene family, and reads without a unique V-gene family were dropped. To address suspected cross-contamination and a sequencing artifact, a later analysis removed over 500 highly shared, low-generation-probability nucleotide sequences. For each public chain, a later analysis derived a clonal expansion index from normalized ranks of inferred template counts within each repertoire. In a later analysis, generation probabilities were computed using a VDJ recombination model fitted to out-of-frame rearrangements, and the results were checked against IGoR. In a later analysis, TCR-TCR, TCR-HLA and TCR-CMV co-occurrence was scored with hypergeometric tests, and a repertoire-size bias correction was applied to TCR pairs. To estimate false discovery rates, a later analysis permuted the HLA or CMV assignments 20 times. A later analysis grouped co-occurring TCRs with DBSCAN, adding TCRdist sequence similarity when clustering within HLA-allele-positive subsets. Co-occurrence clustering excluded repertoires with fewer than 30,000 or more than 120,000 public chains, plus five with anomalous nucleotide sharing. The table comes from immuneACCESS by way of TCRdb, which keeps in-frame sequences with V and J called. Part of the clones is missing from these tables; in studies checked, under half for an unresolved V gene and the rest for unknown reasons. V and J calls and clone size are those listed in that table; D and trimming were worked out from the DNA. For this sample there are some 130,000 clones; about 74% appear just once. Around 2% of the sample is held by the ten biggest clonotypes.

As concerns this clone: The clone's antigen remains unknown. No base qualities exist here, and no much larger clone lies one base off it.

The sequence derives from a man under 40 in good health and CMV-seronegative. Sample: PBMCs.

CDR3 region: CAWRVSGSYNEQFF. The DNA is TGTGCCTGGAGGGTTAGCGGTTCCTACAATGAGCAGTTCTTC. The chain couples TRBV30 to TRBJ2-1, and perhaps TRBD2 as D gene, on 6 matching bases. The germline V gene (reference sequence) gives CDR1 as GTSNPN and CDR2 as SVGIG. Inclusive of the bounding cysteine and phenylalanine, the CDR3 is 14 residues long. The only DNA kept is the CDR3, 42 bases in frame from the first base. Trimming takes 3 bases from V and 1 base from J, and the germline ends sit 10 bases apart.